The following is a T cell receptor (beta chain) sequence with its context. Its antigen is not known. The PCR was carried out with 60 Vbeta primers and 13 Jbeta primers. TCRdb keeps only in-frame clones here, not all; method: immunoSEQ multiplex PCR. The table lists more than 65,000 clones, approximately 80% of them singletons. The CDR3 is 10 amino acids. V lost 3 bases, J lost 14 bases, and 11 bases lay in between. The germline CDR1 and CDR2 sequences are DFQATT and SNEGSKA (reference sequence). These data belong to a study of cytomegalovirus exposure and HLA in healthy donors. About the study: Genotyping of some 400 donors showed that about 83% belonged to the Caucasian-associated ancestry cluster. Points from the study as a whole: Judged likely to be a sequencing artifact was a cluster of highly shared sequence variants.

The receptor was isolated from a middle-aged man in good health and CMV-seronegative. Material: PBMCs. This sequence joins TRBV20-1 and TRBJ2-4; D is perhaps TRBD2 (7 bases). CDR3 sequence: CSARGAGEYF. The CDR3 coding sequence is TGCAGTGCTAGGGGGGCGGGGGAGTACTTC.